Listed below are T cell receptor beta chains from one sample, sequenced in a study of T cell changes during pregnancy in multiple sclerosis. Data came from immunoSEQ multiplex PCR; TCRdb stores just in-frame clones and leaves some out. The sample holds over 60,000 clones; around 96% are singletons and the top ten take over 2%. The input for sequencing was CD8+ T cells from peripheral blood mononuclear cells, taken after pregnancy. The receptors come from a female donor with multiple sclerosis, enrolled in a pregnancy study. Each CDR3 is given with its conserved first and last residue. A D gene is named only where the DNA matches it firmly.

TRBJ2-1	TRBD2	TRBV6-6	TGTGCCAGCAGTTACTCGGGGCTAGCGGGTTACAATGAGCAGTTCTTC	CASSYSGLAGYNEQFF
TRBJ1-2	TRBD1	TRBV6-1	TGTGCCAGCAGTGAACAGGGGGGTGGCTACACCTTC	CASSEQGGGYTF
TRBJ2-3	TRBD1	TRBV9	TGTGCCAGCAGCGTAGTGGCAGGGGGCCCAGATACGCAGTATTTT	CASSVVAGGPDTQYF
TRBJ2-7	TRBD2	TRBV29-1	TGCAGCGTTGAGGCGGTTAGCGGGAGGAACGAGCAGTACTTC	CSVEAVSGRNEQYF
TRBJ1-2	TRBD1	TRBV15	TGTGCCACCAGCAGCGAGGTGGGACAGGACGATTTCTATGGCTACACCTTC	CATSSEVGQDDFYGYTF
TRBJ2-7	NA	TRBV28	TGTGCCAGCTCGACAGATTTCTCCTACGAGCAGTACTTC	CASSTDFSYEQYF
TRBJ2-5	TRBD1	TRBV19	TGTGCCAGTAGACCAGCCGAGGACAGGGAGAGAGCGACCCAGTACTTC	CASRPAEDRERATQYF
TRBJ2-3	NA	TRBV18	TGTGCCAGCTCACCACGCAGGGAGGTTGCAGATACGCAGTATTTT	CASSPRREVADTQYF
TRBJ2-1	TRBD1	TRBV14	TGTGCCAGCAGCCCAACGAGACAGGGCTTGTACAATGAGCAGTTCTTC	CASSPTRQGLYNEQFF
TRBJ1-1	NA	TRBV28	TGTGCCAGCAGTTTCGTGGACACGAACACTGAAGCTTTCTTT	CASSFVDTNTEAFF
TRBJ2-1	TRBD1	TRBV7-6	TGTGCCAGCAGCCCCCCGGTGATCGGGACAGGGGTCAATGAGCAGTTCTTC	CASSPPVIGTGVNEQFF
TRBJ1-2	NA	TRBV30	TGTGCCTGGAGTGACCGAAACACATATGGCTACACCTTC	CAWSDRNTYGYTF